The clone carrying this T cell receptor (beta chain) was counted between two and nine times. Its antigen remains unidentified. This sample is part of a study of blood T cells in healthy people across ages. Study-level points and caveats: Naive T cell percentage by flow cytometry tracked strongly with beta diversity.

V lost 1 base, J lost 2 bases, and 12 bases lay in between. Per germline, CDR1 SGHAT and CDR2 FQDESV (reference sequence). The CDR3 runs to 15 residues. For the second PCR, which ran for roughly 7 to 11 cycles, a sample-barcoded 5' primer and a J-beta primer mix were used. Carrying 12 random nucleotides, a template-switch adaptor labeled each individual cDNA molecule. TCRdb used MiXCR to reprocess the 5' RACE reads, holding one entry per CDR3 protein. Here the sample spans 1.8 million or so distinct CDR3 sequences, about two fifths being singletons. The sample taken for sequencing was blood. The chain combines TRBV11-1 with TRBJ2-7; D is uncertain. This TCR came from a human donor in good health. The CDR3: CASSLVVAKAYEQYF. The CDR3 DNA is TGTGCCAGCAGCTTAGTCGTAGCCAAAGCCTACGAGCAGTACTTC.